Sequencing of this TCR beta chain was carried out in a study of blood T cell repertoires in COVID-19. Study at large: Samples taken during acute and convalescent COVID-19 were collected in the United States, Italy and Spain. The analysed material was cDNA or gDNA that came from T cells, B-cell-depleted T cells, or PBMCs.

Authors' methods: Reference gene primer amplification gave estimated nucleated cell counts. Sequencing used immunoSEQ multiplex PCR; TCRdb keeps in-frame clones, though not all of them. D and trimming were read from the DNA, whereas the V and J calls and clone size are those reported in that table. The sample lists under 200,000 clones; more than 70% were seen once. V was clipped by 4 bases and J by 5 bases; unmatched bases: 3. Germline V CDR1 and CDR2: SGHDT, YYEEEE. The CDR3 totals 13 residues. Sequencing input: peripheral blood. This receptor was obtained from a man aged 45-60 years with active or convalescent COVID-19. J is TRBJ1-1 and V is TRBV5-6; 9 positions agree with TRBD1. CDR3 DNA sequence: TGTGCCAGCAGCAAGACAGGGGGAACTGAAGCTTTCTTT. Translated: CASSKTGGTEAFF.